This T cell receptor (beta chain) appears in the sequencing data of a study of beta chain features in type 1 diabetes. The ends were cut back, 1 base at V and 6 bases at J, with 7 bases in the middle. Germline CDR1 reads SGHDT; CDR2 reads YYEEEE. The CDR3 is made up of 13 amino acids. The whole isolated RNA underwent reverse transcription, so sequencing captured expressed TCRB transcripts. Approximately 3.6 million reads per sample on average were obtained from naive, central memory and regulatory T cell samples. TCRdb keeps only in-frame clones here, not all; method: immunoSEQ multiplex PCR. The repertoire holds 160,000 or so clones, roughly 10% seen once, with under 0.75% in the top ten. General study results and limits: VDJ junctions from patients with type 1 diabetes contained fewer insertions and more deletions. Type 1 diabetes patients showed a moderate but significant shortening of TCRB CDR3s in all four CD4+ subsets.

A note on this clone: The target antigen is unknown.

All of the sorted populations showed purity greater than 95%. The chain employs TRBV5-6 and TRBJ2-2; no clear D. The receptor's source is a woman in her twenties or thirties with type 1 diabetes. Sample: central memory CD4+ T cells from blood. The CDR3, as DNA: TGTGCCAGCAGCTTGTTCCAGGCCGGGGAGCTGTTTTTT. This encodes CASSLFQAGELFF.